This is a list of T cell receptor beta chains from one sample in a study of blood T cell repertoires in COVID-19. Repertoires were generated with immunoSEQ multiplex PCR, while TCRdb's copy carries only in-frame clones and drops some. The table has over 300,000 clones, roughly 90% seen once. Sequenced input: peripheral blood. The source of these receptors is a man aged 35 to 55 with acute or convalescent COVID-19. The CDR3 runs from the conserved cysteine through the conserved F or W. Each record gives: J gene, clone size, V gene, D gene, CDR3 protein, CDR3 DNA. D genes are given only for firm matches. Size is stated for part of the rows, as once, few or many counts, or as a class when the clone is expanded.

j_call: TRBJ2-7; clone_size: NA; v_call: TRBV19; d_call: TRBD2; cdr3_aa: CASSIAGGPYEQYF; cdr3_nt: TGTGCCAGTAGTATAGCGGGGGGGCCTTACGAGCAGTACTTC
j_call: TRBJ2-2; clone_size: NA; v_call: TRBV24-1; d_call: NA; cdr3_aa: CATSDAGTTTGELFF; cdr3_nt: TGTGCCACCAGTGATGCCGGGACAACAACCGGGGAGCTGTTTTTT
j_call: TRBJ2-7; clone_size: NA; v_call: TRBV9; d_call: NA; cdr3_aa: CASSPRDYYEQYF; cdr3_nt: TGTGCCAGCAGCCCGAGGGATTACTACGAGCAGTACTTC
j_call: TRBJ2-7; clone_size: NA; v_call: TRBV14; d_call: NA; cdr3_aa: CASSQFGGSSYEQYF; cdr3_nt: TGTGCCAGCAGCCAATTTGGTGGCAGCTCCTACGAGCAGTACTTC
j_call: TRBJ1-1; clone_size: few; v_call: TRBV12-3/TRBV12-4; d_call: NA; cdr3_aa: CASSLTPEAFF; cdr3_nt: TGTGCCAGCAGTTTGACACCCGAAGCTTTCTTT
j_call: TRBJ2-3; clone_size: NA; v_call: TRBV7-3; d_call: NA; cdr3_aa: CASSLGGASTDTQYF; cdr3_nt: TGTGCCAGCAGCTTAGGCGGGGCTAGCACAGATACGCAGTATTTT
j_call: TRBJ1-6; clone_size: NA; v_call: TRBV19; d_call: TRBD1; cdr3_aa: CASSLQTGSSYNSPLHF; cdr3_nt: TGTGCCAGTAGTCTCCAGACAGGGAGCTCCTATAATTCACCCCTCCACTTT
j_call: TRBJ1-1; clone_size: NA; v_call: TRBV7-6; d_call: NA; cdr3_aa: CASSPTGSTEAFF; cdr3_nt: TGTGCCAGCAGCCCTACAGGTTCCACTGAAGCTTTCTTT
j_call: TRBJ1-2; clone_size: NA; v_call: TRBV5-1; d_call: TRBD1; cdr3_aa: CASSRIGGAGYTF; cdr3_nt: TGCGCCAGCAGCAGGATAGGGGGCGCCGGCTACACCTTC
j_call: TRBJ2-1; clone_size: NA; v_call: TRBV6-2/TRBV6-3; d_call: TRBD2; cdr3_aa: CASSEPGLARSNEQFF; cdr3_nt: TGTGCCAGCAGCGAACCGGGACTAGCGCGAAGCAATGAGCAGTTCTTC
j_call: TRBJ1-2; clone_size: NA; v_call: TRBV29-1; d_call: TRBD1; cdr3_aa: CSVDTGDMYGYTF; cdr3_nt: TGCAGCGTCGATACAGGGGATATGTATGGCTACACCTTC
j_call: TRBJ2-2; clone_size: NA; v_call: TRBV5-4; d_call: TRBD1; cdr3_aa: CASSPRDRDTGELFF; cdr3_nt: TGTGCCAGCAGTCCCCGGGACAGGGACACCGGGGAGCTGTTTTTT
j_call: TRBJ1-3; clone_size: NA; v_call: TRBV6-5; d_call: TRBD1; cdr3_aa: CASSYTDRAGNTIYF; cdr3_nt: TGTGCCAGCAGTTACACAGACAGGGCCGGAAACACCATATATTTT
j_call: TRBJ1-2; clone_size: NA; v_call: TRBV9; d_call: TRBD1; cdr3_aa: CASSPRQGAVYGYTF; cdr3_nt: TGTGCCAGCAGCCCAAGACAGGGGGCCGTCTATGGCTACACCTTC
j_call: TRBJ2-1; clone_size: NA; v_call: TRBV18; d_call: NA; cdr3_aa: CASSLRSDEQFF; cdr3_nt: TGTGCCAGCTCACTTCGATCGGATGAGCAGTTCTTC
j_call: TRBJ2-7; clone_size: NA; v_call: TRBV6-4; d_call: TRBD2; cdr3_aa: CASSLPGLAVVDLEQYF; cdr3_nt: TGTGCCAGCAGTTTACCGGGACTAGCGGTCGTGGATCTCGAGCAGTACTTC
j_call: TRBJ2-7; clone_size: NA; v_call: TRBV4-3; d_call: TRBD2; cdr3_aa: CASSQDSGGSSYEQYF; cdr3_nt: TGCGCCAGCAGCCAAGATTCGGGAGGGAGCTCCTACGAGCAGTACTTC
j_call: TRBJ2-7; clone_size: NA; v_call: TRBV7-3; d_call: NA; cdr3_aa: CASSRNPWSGEQYF; cdr3_nt: TGTGCCAGCAGCCGAAACCCCTGGTCAGGCGAGCAGTACTTC
j_call: TRBJ1-2; clone_size: NA; v_call: TRBV5-6; d_call: NA; cdr3_aa: CASSLDPGANYGYTF; cdr3_nt: TGTGCCAGCAGCCTCGACCCAGGGGCTAACTATGGCTACACCTTC
j_call: TRBJ1-2; clone_size: NA; v_call: TRBV12-3/TRBV12-4; d_call: NA; cdr3_aa: CASSPRGAWGYTF; cdr3_nt: TGTGCCAGCAGTCCTCGGGGGGCGTGGGGCTACACCTTC
j_call: TRBJ1-4; clone_size: NA; v_call: TRBV7-9; d_call: NA; cdr3_aa: CASSPPLGAGEKLFF; cdr3_nt: TGTGCCAGCAGCCCACCGCTGGGGGCAGGTGAAAAACTGTTTTTT
j_call: TRBJ1-3; clone_size: NA; v_call: TRBV7-2; d_call: NA; cdr3_aa: CASSLTMTGDSGNTIYF; cdr3_nt: TGTGCCAGCAGCTTGACTATGACAGGAGACTCTGGAAACACCATATATTTT
j_call: TRBJ1-1; clone_size: NA; v_call: TRBV11-2; d_call: NA; cdr3_aa: CASSLGLGNTEAFF; cdr3_nt: TGTGCCAGCAGCTTGGGGCTCGGGAACACTGAAGCTTTCTTT
j_call: TRBJ2-7; clone_size: NA; v_call: TRBV3-1/TRBV3-2; d_call: NA; cdr3_aa: CASSQDLAQGAYEQYF; cdr3_nt: TGTGCCAGCAGCCAAGATTTGGCCCAAGGGGCCTACGAGCAGTACTTC
j_call: TRBJ1-1; clone_size: once; v_call: TRBV7-3; d_call: NA; cdr3_aa: CASSLQGYGTEAFF; cdr3_nt: TGTGCCAGCAGCCTCCAGGGCTACGGCACTGAAGCTTTCTTT
j_call: TRBJ1-1; clone_size: NA; v_call: TRBV19; d_call: NA; cdr3_aa: CASSPQSEAGTEAFF; cdr3_nt: TGTGCCAGTAGTCCGCAGTCCGAGGCGGGCACTGAAGCTTTCTTT
j_call: TRBJ2-7; clone_size: NA; v_call: TRBV5-1; d_call: NA; cdr3_aa: CASSLTSSYEQYF; cdr3_nt: TGCGCCAGCAGCTTGACTAGCTCCTACGAGCAGTACTTC
j_call: TRBJ1-2; clone_size: NA; v_call: TRBV4-1; d_call: TRBD1; cdr3_aa: CASSQRTGGYDYTF; cdr3_nt: TGCGCCAGCAGCCAGCGGACAGGGGGCTATGACTACACCTTC
j_call: TRBJ2-3; clone_size: NA; v_call: TRBV5-1; d_call: NA; cdr3_aa: CASGETSTDTQYF; cdr3_nt: TGCGCCAGCGGGGAGACTAGCACAGATACGCAGTATTTT
j_call: TRBJ1-2; clone_size: once; v_call: TRBV27; d_call: NA; cdr3_aa: CASSHSSGYDYGYTF; cdr3_nt: TGTGCCAGCAGCCATTCATCAGGGTACGACTATGGCTACACCTTC
j_call: TRBJ1-1; clone_size: NA; v_call: TRBV27; d_call: NA; cdr3_aa: CASSPGLGYTEAFF; cdr3_nt: TGTGCCAGCAGCCCAGGGTTGGGGTACACTGAAGCTTTCTTT
j_call: TRBJ2-1; clone_size: NA; v_call: TRBV2; d_call: NA; cdr3_aa: CASSETGLYNEQFF; cdr3_nt: TGTGCCAGCAGTGAAACGGGACTTTACAATGAGCAGTTCTTC
j_call: TRBJ2-7; clone_size: NA; v_call: TRBV11-3; d_call: NA; cdr3_aa: CASSTHPTSTEQYF; cdr3_nt: TGTGCCAGCAGCACCCACCCCACTTCCACCGAGCAGTACTTC
j_call: TRBJ2-7; clone_size: NA; v_call: TRBV13; d_call: TRBD2; cdr3_aa: CASSRVAGGLPYEQYF; cdr3_nt: TGTGCCAGCAGCCGAGTAGCGGGAGGGCTCCCCTACGAGCAGTACTTC
j_call: TRBJ2-7; clone_size: NA; v_call: TRBV28; d_call: NA; cdr3_aa: CASSFPAWTVLNEQYF; cdr3_nt: TGTGCCAGCAGTTTTCCGGCGTGGACAGTATTGAACGAGCAGTACTTC
j_call: TRBJ1-2; clone_size: NA; v_call: TRBV11-2; d_call: TRBD1; cdr3_aa: CASSLAQGAAYGYTF; cdr3_nt: TGTGCCAGCAGCTTAGCCCAGGGGGCTGCGTATGGCTACACCTTC
j_call: TRBJ2-7; clone_size: NA; v_call: TRBV4-1; d_call: TRBD2; cdr3_aa: CASSQVLAGGTYEQYF; cdr3_nt: TGCGCCAGCAGCCAGGTGCTAGCGGGGGGAACCTACGAGCAGTACTTC